This TCR beta chain was sequenced in a study of OX40 agonist ivuxolimab in advanced cancers. Study summary: Patients were given ivuxolimab, an antibody that agonizes OX40 (CD134). Study results and caveats: On average, CD8+ T cells showed a greater number of expanded clones than CD4+. Low normalized T-cell clonal expansion was also seen in some nonresponders.

This clone has just one count. Its antigen is currently unknown. Repertoires were generated with immunoSEQ multiplex PCR, while TCRdb's copy carries only in-frame clones and drops some. The sample has 25,000 to 35,000 clones; roughly 79% are singletons. V shed 0 bases and J shed 9 bases, with 17 bases lying between them. Germline CDR1 is MGHRA and CDR2 is YSYEKL. CDR3 length: 16 amino acids. Sample: CD4+ or CD8+ T cells sorted from blood, taken in a trial of the OX40 agonist ivuxolimab. The source of this sequence is an adult with an advanced solid tumor such as melanoma, head and neck, liver or kidney cancer. The chain employs TRBV4-1 and TRBJ2-2, with a tentative D call TRBD2 (6 bases). The CDR3 bases are TGCGCCAGCAGCCAAGAAGTACGACTAGTATTCAGGGAGCTGTTTTTT. This gives the protein CASSQEVRLVFRELFF.